Presented here are 32 T cell receptor beta chains from one specimen sequenced in a study of siplizumab effects on memory and regulatory T cells. Profiling relied on immunoSEQ multiplex PCR, and the TCRdb table lists in-frame clones only, not all of them. The repertoire consists of around 100,000 clones, with about nine tenths occurring once and the leading ten covering around 13%. The source material was non-Treg CD4+ T cells sorted from blood. The receptors originated from a human donor in good health.

The chain has TRBV7-9 and TRBJ2-1; D is undetermined. V lost 2 bases and J 10 bases, leaving 12 bases between the germline ends. The germline V gene has CDR1 SEHNR and CDR2 FQNEAQ (reference sequence). The CDR3 covers 13 residues. This CDR3 is CASSLRLKDEQFF. Written as DNA, the CDR3 is TGTGCCAGCAGCTTAAGACTCAAAGACGAGCAGTTCTTC.

This chain connects TRBV5-4 to TRBJ2-3, with unresolved D. V was clipped by 2 bases and J by 0 bases, with 1 base between them. Germline assignment: CDR1 SGHNT and CDR2 YYREEE (reference sequence). This CDR3 contains 12 residues. CDR3 residues: CASSFSTDTQYF. The DNA for the CDR3 is TGTGCCAGCAGCTTTAGCACAGATACGCAGTATTTT.

The chain has TRBV5-1 and TRBJ2-1; D gene uncertain. Germline-derived CDR1 and CDR2 are SGHRS and YFSETQ. With 0 bases removed from V and 1 base from J, the gap between germline ends came to 8 bases. CDR3 size: 15 residues. The CDR3 DNA sequence: TGCGCCAGCAGCTTGGGCAGCGCATCCTACAATGAGCAGTTCTTC. This encodes CASSLGSASYNEQFF.

The genes are TRBV28 and TRBJ2-7, with D perhaps TRBD1 (5 bases). Germline values: CDR1 MDHEN, CDR2 SYDVKM. The V end was cut by 7 bases, the J end by 3 bases, with 16 bases between. The CDR3 spans 14 residues. CDR3 sequence (DNA): TGTGCCAGCACCGGAGACAGTTCCCGCTACGAGCAGTACTTC. Amino acid sequence: CASTGDSSRYEQYF.

The rearrangement uses TRBV9 and TRBJ2-4; D may be TRBD1 or TRBD2 (5 bases each). Between the trimmed V and J ends, which lost 2 bases and 7 bases, there was a span of 10 bases. Germline CDR1 SGDLS, CDR2 YYNGEE. The CDR3 is made up of 13 amino acids. CDR3 coding DNA: TGTGCCAGCAGCGTCGGGGCGGAGAACATTCAGTACTTC. This sequence encodes CASSVGAENIQYF.

V is TRBV7-9 and J is TRBJ2-2; the match to TRBD2 covers 9 bases. Germline values: CDR1 SEHNR, CDR2 FQNEAQ (reference sequence). V gave up 4 bases and J gave up 2 bases; unmatched junction bases: 5. The CDR3 is made up of 16 amino acids. Here the CDR3 reads CASSSRLAANTGELFF. In DNA form, the CDR3 reads TGTGCCAGCAGCTCGAGACTAGCGGCTAACACCGGGGAGCTGTTTTTT.

The genes are TRBV27 and TRBJ1-5; 9 bases line up with TRBD1. Looked up from germline, CDR1 is MNHEY and CDR2 is SMNVEV (reference sequence). CDR3 length equals 14 residues. With V trimmed by 3 bases and J by 4 bases, 1 base remained unmatched. The CDR3 region has the DNA TGTGCCAGCAGTTTGACAGGGGGAAATCAGCCCCAGCATTTT. The encoded protein is CASSLTGGNQPQHF.

The V call is TRBV6-5, the J call TRBJ1-3; D might be TRBD1 (6 bases). V was clipped by 4 bases and J by 0 bases, with 10 bases between them. The V gene's germline CDR1 is MNHEY and CDR2 SVGAGI. The CDR3 is 15 amino acids. The CDR3 region has the DNA TGTGCCAGCAGTTTGAACAGGGCCTCTGGAAACACCATATATTTT. Translation gives CASSLNRASGNTIYF.

The chain is built from TRBV30 and TRBJ2-2, with D tentatively TRBD1 (5 bases). V shed 4 bases and J shed 0 bases, with 9 bases lying between them. Germline V gene data show CDR1 as GTSNPN and CDR2 as SVGIG (reference sequence). The CDR3 contains 14 residues. The CDR3 spells CAWKGLPNTGELFF. CDR3 coding DNA: TGTGCCTGGAAGGGGCTCCCGAACACCGGGGAGCTGTTTTTT.

This rearrangement joins TRBV12-5 to TRBJ1-2, with TRBD1 matching 8 bases. Per germline, CDR1 LGHNT and CDR2 FRNRAP. V was clipped by 2 bases and J by 10 bases; unmatched bases: 12. The CDR3 totals 15 residues. This chain's CDR3 is CASGLRLTDRAIYTF. In DNA form, the CDR3 reads TGTGCTAGTGGTTTGAGGTTGACGGACAGGGCTATCTACACCTTC. Variable domain in full (rest from reference TRBV12-5 and TRBJ1-2): DARVTQTPRHKVTEMGQEVTMRCQPILGHNTVFWYRQTMMQGLELLAYFRNRAPLDDSGMPKDRFSAEMPDATLATLKIQPSEPRDSAVYFCASGLRLTDRAIYTFGSGTRLTVV.

The chain uses TRBV7-3 and TRBJ1-1; D remains ambiguous. Trimming removed 6 bases from V and 1 base from J, with 9 bases in between. This CDR3 is built from 13 residues. The germline CDR1 and CDR2 sequences are SGHTA and FQGTGA. CDR3 sequence (DNA): TGTGCCAGCAGTGTGACGGCGAACACTGAAGCTTTCTTT. This translates into CASSVTANTEAFF.

The V and J genes are TRBV6-5 and TRBJ1-2; D gene ambiguous. This CDR3 comprises 13 residues. The germline V gene has CDR1 MNHEY and CDR2 SVGAGI. Trimming left V 2 bases short and J 6 bases short, with 10 bases between. The CDR3 loop reads CASSYEPRDGYTF. CDR3 sequence (DNA): TGTGCCAGCAGTTACGAGCCAAGGGATGGCTACACCTTC.

The rearrangement joins TRBV7-3 to TRBJ2-2; the D gene is possibly TRBD1 (5 bases). The CDR3 runs 16 residues. Trimming left V 2 bases short and J 5 bases short, with 15 bases between. The germline gives CDR1 SGHTA, CDR2 FQGTGA. DNA for the CDR3: TGTGCCAGCAGCTTAGGGGTGCCGCCAGGGACCGGGGAGCTGTTTTTT. Its translation: CASSLGVPPGTGELFF.

V gene TRBV27 combines with J gene TRBJ2-7, with 8 bases identical to TRBD2. CDR1 MNHEY and CDR2 SMNVEV come from the germline V gene (reference sequence). The V segment lost 6 bases and the J segment 5 bases; nucleotides outside the gene matches: 6. The CDR3 contains 13 residues. CDR3 sequence: CASRGSGNHEQYF. Written as DNA, the CDR3 is TGTGCCAGCAGGGGTAGCGGGAACCACGAGCAGTACTTC.

The chain combines TRBV18 with TRBJ1-1; perhaps TRBD1 as D (5 bases). The CDR3 is 15 residues long. Between the trimmed V and J ends, which lost 0 bases and 1 base, there was a span of 9 bases. CDR1 KGHSH and CDR2 LQKENI come from the germline V gene. The CDR3 DNA follows: TGTGCCAGCTCACCACCGGCAGGGACGAACACTGAAGCTTTCTTT. This sequence encodes CASSPPAGTNTEAFF.

The chain links TRBV11-2 to TRBJ2-7; D perhaps matches TRBD2 (7 bases). Germline V gene data show CDR1 as SGHAT and CDR2 as FQNNGV. The CDR3 is 16 amino acids. Between the trimmed V and J ends, which lost 3 bases and 2 bases, there was a span of 17 bases. The CDR3 DNA follows: TGTGCCAGCAGCTTGTCGGGGGGCATGGAGGCCTACGAGCAGTACTTC. This gives the protein CASSLSGGMEAYEQYF.

This chain connects TRBV19 to TRBJ1-4; possible D gene TRBD1, 5 bases. The CDR3 contains 15 residues. V shed 1 base and J shed 1 base, with 7 bases lying between them. Germline values: CDR1 LNHDA, CDR2 SQIVND (reference sequence). The CDR3 nucleotides read TGTGCCAGTAGTATAGGGGGCGGAACTAATGAAAAACTGTTTTTT. Its protein is CASSIGGGTNEKLFF.

The V and J genes are TRBV7-2 and TRBJ2-3; D is ambiguous. Germline lookup yields CDR1 SGHTA and CDR2 FQGNSA. The CDR3 is made up of 14 amino acids. The V gene lost 5 bases and the J gene lost 3 bases, with 12 bases spanning the gap. The CDR3 sequence: CASSRVIVTDTQYF. The CDR3 nucleotides read TGTGCCAGCAGCAGGGTAATTGTGACAGATACGCAGTATTTT.

The chain couples TRBV25-1 to TRBJ2-7; TRBD1 matches at 7 bases. J was trimmed by 0 bases and V by 7 bases; bases with no gene match: 3. CDR3 length: 13 amino acids. Germline loops: CDR1 MGHDK, CDR2 SYGVNS. The CDR3 loop is CASKGDSSYEQYF. CDR3 coding DNA: TGTGCCAGCAAAGGGGACAGCTCCTACGAGCAGTACTTC.

This rearrangement joins TRBV5-4 to TRBJ2-1; 12 bases align to TRBD2. The V and J ends lost 1 base and 6 bases, in that order; junction bases with no gene match: 5. The CDR3 consists of 16 residues. Germline-derived CDR1 and CDR2 are SGHNT and YYREEE (reference sequence). CDR3: CASSLSPSGRANEQFF. The CDR3 bases are TGTGCCAGCAGCTTGTCGCCTAGCGGGAGGGCCAATGAGCAGTTCTTC.

This clone occurred a few times. V and J are TRBV2 and TRBJ1-2, with unresolved D. The length of the CDR3 is 11 residues. Trimming shortened V by 4 bases and J by 6 bases, and 6 bases separated the two germline ends. The germline gives CDR1 SNHLY, CDR2 FYNNEI. CDR3 amino acids: CASSVIDGYTF. Here the CDR3 DNA reads TGTGCCAGCAGTGTGATAGATGGCTACACCTTC.

The chain is built from TRBV4-1 and TRBJ1-1; tentatively, D is TRBD1 (5 bases). Trimming removed 1 base at V and 5 bases at J, with 20 bases between. The CDR3 runs 17 residues. Looked up from germline, CDR1 is MGHRA and CDR2 is YSYEKL. CDR3 nucleotides: TGCGCCAGCAGCCAAGTACCACCGATCAGGGTGGGGACTGAAGCTTTCTTT. Translation: CASSQVPPIRVGTEAFF.

This chain uses TRBV6-1 with TRBJ1-2; 9 bases are shared with TRBD1. Trimming cost V 7 bases and J 8 bases; bases outside gene matches: 8. Germline-derived CDR1 and CDR2 are MNHNS and SASEGT. The CDR3 is 13 residues long. The CDR3 nucleotides are TGTGCCAGCAACTTGGGACAGGGCGACGGCTACACCTTC. Encoded protein: CASNLGQGDGYTF.

The chain couples TRBV19 to TRBJ2-2, with D hard to call. Trimming took off 9 bases at V and 4 bases at J, with 15 bases between the two ends. Germline assignment: CDR1 LNHDA and CDR2 SQIVND (reference sequence). This CDR3 has 14 residues. The CDR3 nucleotides are TGTGCCAGCCGATTTGGATCGGGCACCGGGGAGCTGTTTTTT. Encoded protein: CASRFGSGTGELFF.

This clone was recorded once. The J gene is TRBJ1-2, the V gene TRBV28; D gene ambiguous. Germline lookup yields CDR1 MDHEN and CDR2 SYDVKM. V dropped 4 bases and J dropped 2 bases, with 14 bases sitting between them. The CDR3 is 15 residues long. CDR3 protein: CASSSAGIGNYGYTF. The CDR3 DNA is TGTGCCAGCAGTTCCGCCGGGATAGGCAACTATGGCTACACCTTC.

The chain couples TRBV6-5 to TRBJ1-4; D perhaps matches TRBD1 (6 bases). V lost 6 bases and J 10 bases, leaving 18 bases between the germline ends. The germline gives CDR1 MNHEY, CDR2 SVGAGI. The CDR3 is 14 amino acids. As DNA, the CDR3 is TGTGCCAGCAGACGACAGGCCTCCTCGAGAAAACTGTTTTTT. It is translated as CASRRQASSRKLFF.

V gene TRBV9 combines with J gene TRBJ2-3, with D possibly being TRBD2 (6 bases). Germline V CDR1 and CDR2: SGDLS, YYNGEE. Trimming stripped 4 bases from V and 5 bases from J, with 8 bases between. This CDR3 is 12 amino acids long. DNA for the CDR3: TGTGCCAGCAGCAGGGGAGGAGATACGCAGTATTTT. This gives the protein CASSRGGDTQYF.

The chain couples TRBV7-9 to TRBJ2-1; 8 positions agree with TRBD2. V shed 2 bases, J shed 0 bases, and the junction held 6 bases outside the gene matches. CDR1 is SEHNR, CDR2 FQNEAQ, per germline (reference sequence). This CDR3 contains 17 residues. The CDR3 coding sequence is TGTGCCAGCAGCTTATCCGCCGGGACTAGCTCCTACAATGAGCAGTTCTTC. Its translation is CASSLSAGTSSYNEQFF.

The chain carries TRBV12-5 and TRBJ2-7, with 8 positions matching TRBD1. Germline V CDR1 and CDR2: LGHNT, FRNRAP. This CDR3 contains 15 residues. J was trimmed by 5 bases and V by 4 bases; bases with no gene match: 10. The CDR3 coding sequence is TGTGCTAGTGGTTCCTCCGGGACAGGCGCCCACGAGCAGTACTTC. Its translation: CASGSSGTGAHEQYF.

The V and J genes are TRBV19 and TRBJ2-1, with 7 bases aligning to TRBD2. The CDR3 length is 15 residues. The V and J ends lost 1 base and 5 bases, in that order; junction bases with no gene match: 5. In germline, CDR1 is LNHDA, CDR2 SQIVND (reference sequence). CDR3 nucleotide sequence: TGTGCCAGTAGTATAGGCGCTCTAGCGGACAATGAGCAGTTCTTC. Amino acids: CASSIGALADNEQFF. The full variable domain, completed using reference TRBV19 and TRBJ2-1, is DGGITQSPKYLFRKEGQNVTLSCEQNLNHDAMYWYRQDPGQGLRLIYYSQIVNDFQKGDIAEGYSVSREKKESFPLTVTSAQKNPTAFYLCASSIGALADNEQFFGPGTRLTVL.

The rearrangement uses TRBV19 and TRBJ1-4, with a possible D match to TRBD1 (5 bases). The germline CDR1 and CDR2 sequences are LNHDA and SQIVND (reference sequence). V was clipped by 0 bases and J by 7 bases, with 24 bases between them. This CDR3 comprises 19 residues. CDR3 sequence reads: CASSIDHLAGQLRGEKLFF. In nucleotides, the CDR3 is TGTGCCAGTAGTATAGATCATTTGGCAGGTCAACTAAGGGGTGAAAAACTGTTTTTT. Looking up the rest from reference TRBV19 and TRBJ1-4 gives the full variable domain: DGGITQSPKYLFRKEGQNVTLSCEQNLNHDAMYWYRQDPGQGLRLIYYSQIVNDFQKGDIAEGYSVSREKKESFPLTVTSAQKNPTAFYLCASSIDHLAGQLRGEKLFFGSGTQLSVL.

The V and J genes are TRBV4-2 and TRBJ2-7; 7 nucleotides line up with TRBD1. This CDR3 spans 15 amino acids. Losses at the gene ends were 2 bases for V and 1 base for J; bases not matched to a gene: 5. Germline V gene data show CDR1 as LGHNA and CDR2 as YNFKEQ. In nucleotides, the CDR3 is TGTGCCAGCAGCCAACTGGACAGGAGTTCCTACGAGCAGTACTTC. Amino acids: CASSQLDRSSYEQYF.